This is a list of T cell receptor beta chains from one sample in a study of blood T cell repertoires in COVID-19. Generated by immunoSEQ multiplex PCR, the TCRdb table keeps only in-frame clones and is missing some. Of about 200,000 clones listed, about 83% are singletons. Sequenced: peripheral blood. The source is a person aged 70 to 79 with COVID-19, enrolled during active disease. Each CDR3 is given without its conserved first and last residue. Only some rows state a clone size, as once, few, many or a class for expanded clones.

>TRBV5-4|once
ASSFGGENTIY
>TRBV15|-
ATSSLRLAGITDTQY
>TRBV7-3|-
ASSLTGQVFGANVLT
>TRBV9|-
ASSSNNIAGNTIY
>TRBV7-2|-
ASSLGAGSKLF
>TRBV9|-
ASSVMGQHSHEQF
>TRBV6-5|-
ASSRSSYNSPLH
>TRBV7-2|-
ASSLATVGEQF
>TRBV2|-
ASSLNRAVNTEAF
>TRBV2|-
ASRLDRVAPSRGYT
>TRBV3-1/TRBV3-2|-
ASSQGGEAGGHTGELF
>TRBV4-1|-
ASSQSDQGGAQH
>TRBV6-5|many
ASKTDGAGPTEAF
>TRBV11-3|-
ASSSLAGALYNEQF
>TRBV5-1|-
ASSPGLAGGRDTQY
>TRBV7-7|-
ASSLDIQPQETQY
>TRBV27|-
ASSLGLAGSDTQY
>TRBV19|-
ASRREDRGFGQPQH
>TRBV19|-
ASSRATWGGDQPQH
>TRBV6-4|-
ASSDSPAVGYNEQF
>TRBV27|-
ASSLSTGEDEKLF
>TRBV30|-
AWSFTGQTNNSPLH
>TRBV18|-
ASSPDLGSHEQY
>TRBV28|-
ASSQAGTGGHYGYT
>TRBV12-3/TRBV12-4|-
AANRVTGELF
>TRBV5-6|-
ASSFGGRSGELF
>TRBV28|-
ASSGPGTGSGYYGYT
>TRBV7-2|-
ASSLNRGGETQY
>TRBV11-3|-
ASSFGDTGYNEQF
>TRBV4-1|-
ASSQTRTGAGSQPQH
>TRBV15|-
ATTKAGVGTQY
>TRBV2|-
ASSVDRAVGNEQF
>TRBV6-2/TRBV6-3|-
ASSYSPAGQNTDTQY
>TRBV4-3|-
ASSLRRSVGEQF
>TRBV6-5|-
ASSYEDNGYT
>TRBV5-3|-
ARSLTSGRNEQF
>TRBV18|-
ASSPYRQGYEQY
>TRBV6-5|-
ASSKQGMNTEAF
>TRBV9|-
ASSPSTDTQY
>TRBV7-3|-
ASSQNGLVNEQF
>TRBV19|-
ASSAGQGTSSYEQY
>TRBV7-9|-
ASSYGLAGEGETQY
>TRBV6-2/TRBV6-3|-
ASSYSSSSGLLYNEQF
>TRBV28|-
ASGTSGYNEQF
>TRBV6-5|-
ASSYAAASNQPQH
>TRBV3-1/TRBV3-2|once
ASSPYQGLNQPQH
>TRBV3-1/TRBV3-2|-
ASSRRGGGGATDTQY
>TRBV9|-
ASSMRDSESYEQY
>TRBV19|-
ASSNRQGHGYT
>TRBV9|-
ASSAGQGATPF
>TRBV2|-
ASSEYRRGDEQY
>TRBV6-2/TRBV6-3|-
ASSYVGGIGEKLF